One sample yielded the 11 T cell receptor beta chains listed below, sequenced in a study of CD8+ T cells in alopecia areata. Stated time point: mouse skin 6 weeks after grafting, around onset of hair loss. cDNA prepared by RNA extraction and subsequent reverse transcription served as the template for sequencing. Assay used: immunoSEQ multiplex PCR; TCRdb lists only in-frame clones, some missing. The sample is made up of about 1,900 clones, none counted only once. The specimen was skin, collected at week 6. These receptors all come from a C3H/HeJ mouse with alopecia areata. MHC haplotype of the strain: H2-k.

This clone was picked up many times. Germline and genes: mouse. The read halts 4 residues ahead of the CDR3 end, with the missing end drawn from the germline J gene. J is TRBJ2-2 and V is TRBV19; possible D gene TRBD1, 5 bases. Germline CDR1 and CDR2: FNHDT and SITEND (reference sequence). Trimming stripped 5 bases from V and 0 bases from J, with 8 bases between. CDR3 size: 14 residues. CDR3 DNA, as far as it was read: TGTGCCAGCAGCGGACATCCAAACACCGGG. Protein sequence: CASSGHPNTG. The whole CDR3 protein reads CASSGHPNTGQLYF. Complete variable domain (other parts from reference TRBV19 and TRBJ2-2): GGIITQTPKFLIGQEGQKLTLKCQQNFNHDTMYWYRQDSGKGLRLIYYSITENDLQKGDLSEGYDASREKKSSFSLTVTSAQKNEMAVFLCASSGHPNTGQLYFGEGSKLTVL.

This clone is categorized as medium-sized (0.01 to 0.1%). Gene names and germline match the mouse. The read finishes 4 residues shy of the CDR3 end, and the germline J gene is used to complete it. Other DNA sequences within the sample encode an identical CDR3. The gene calls are TRBV19 and TRBJ1-2; possibly TRBD1 for D (5 bases). V lost 5 bases, J lost 0 bases, and 11 bases lay in between. CDR1 and CDR2 from the germline V gene are FNHDT and SITEND (reference sequence). The CDR3 runs to 14 residues. CDR3 residues: CASSPDSANSDYTF. The sequenced part of the CDR3 DNA is TGTGCCAGCAGCCCCGACAGCGCAAACTCC.

This clone rates as medium-sized. The gene names given are mouse names. The read terminates 4 residues ahead of where the CDR3 ends, so the germline J gene completes it. This rearrangement joins TRBV13-3 to TRBJ2-1; 7 nucleotides agree with TRBD2. Trimming removed 0 bases from V and 4 bases from J; junction bases left unmatched: 4. The CDR3 has 15 amino acids. Germline assignment: CDR1 NNHDY and CDR2 SYVADS. CDR3 DNA (partial): TGTGCCAGCAGTGATGGGCGGGGGGGTTATGCT. Residues: CASSDGRGGYA. The full CDR3 sequence reads CASSDGRGGYAEQFF.

This clone was seen a handful of times. Gene and germline names: mouse. The sequenced fragment ends 4 residues before the CDR3 boundary, so the rest is inferred from the germline J gene. This chain uses TRBV13-3 with TRBJ2-4; 7 nucleotides align to TRBD2. The V gene end was trimmed by 4 bases and the J gene end by 0 bases; junction bases not matched to a gene: 8. Germline CDR1 reads NNHDY; CDR2 reads SYVADS. The CDR3 is made up of 16 amino acids. CDR3 amino acids: CASSPLGVGSQNTLYF. The covered CDR3 bases are TGTGCCAGCAGTCCTCTGGGGGTGGGTAGTCAAAAC.

By share of the sample, this clone is medium-sized. The germline and genes are mouse ones. Read data end 4 residues before the CDR3 end; the end is taken from the germline J gene. Other DNA sequences in this specimen translate into the identical CDR3. V is TRBV19 and J is TRBJ1-2; possibly TRBD1 for D (6 bases). Germline values: CDR1 FNHDT, CDR2 SITEND (reference sequence). The ends were cut back, 4 bases at V and 0 bases at J, with 10 bases in the middle. CDR3 length equals 14 residues. The sequenced CDR3 bases are TGTGCCAGCAGTTCGGACAGAACAAACTCC. It is translated as CASSSDRTNS. The whole CDR3 is CASSSDRTNSDYTF.

This clone is categorized as medium-sized (0.01 to 0.1%). Genes and germline come from the mouse. The sequenced fragment ends 4 residues before the CDR3 boundary, so the rest is inferred from the germline J gene. This chain uses TRBV19 with TRBJ1-2; possible D gene TRBD1, 6 bases. Germline V gene data show CDR1 as FNHDT and CDR2 as SITEND (reference sequence). The CDR3 runs 14 residues. V was clipped by 5 bases and J by 0 bases, with 11 bases between them. CDR3 sequence: CASSGDNANSDYTF. The sequenced CDR3 bases are TGTGCCAGCAGCGGGGACAATGCAAACTCC.

This clone was counted many times. Genes here carry mouse names. Read sequence stops 4 residues before the CDR3 end, and the germline J gene provides the missing end. The V gene is TRBV5, the J gene TRBJ2-3, with 8 bases aligning to TRBD1. This CDR3 region has 14 residues. Germline CDR1 reads LGHNA; CDR2 reads YNLKQL (reference sequence). After removal of 1 base from V and 3 bases from J, the junction contained 0 bases not matched to a gene. Partial CDR3 DNA: TGTGCCAGCAGCCAAGGGACAGGGGCAGAA. This translates into CASSQGTGAE. The CDR3 reads in full as CASSQGTGAETLYF.

There are many counts of this clone. Gene names follow the mouse nomenclature. The CDR3 sequence is CASGDRLNTEVFF. Incomplete CDR3 DNA: TGTGCCAGCGGCGACAGACTTAACACA. This chain uses TRBV13-2 with TRBJ1-1, with TRBD1 as a possible D gene (5 bases). Sequencing ends 4 residues short of the CDR3 end; the germline J gene provides the rest. Germline lookup yields CDR1 NNHNN and CDR2 SYGAGS (reference sequence). V was trimmed by 5 bases and J by 2 bases, leaving 10 bases between them. CDR3 length: 13 residues.

On this clone itself: The germline and genes are mouse ones. The read halts 4 residues ahead of the CDR3 end, with the missing end drawn from the germline J gene. J is TRBJ1-2 and V is TRBV31, with D possibly being TRBD1 (5 bases). Per the germline V gene, CDR1 is GKSSPN and CDR2 is SITVG. Trimming removed 0 bases from V and 4 bases from J, with 9 bases in between. This CDR3 has 13 residues. CDR3 loop: CAWSLTQGSDYTF. Incomplete CDR3 DNA: TGTGCCTGGAGTCTAACGCAGGGCTCC.

Points on this clone: Gene names denote mouse genes. The read finishes 4 residues shy of the CDR3 end, and the germline J gene is used to complete it. The V gene is TRBV31, the J gene TRBJ2-1, with D perhaps TRBD1 (6 bases). Germline CDR1 reads GKSSPN; CDR2 reads SITVG. This CDR3 spans 14 amino acids. V shed 1 base and J shed 1 base, with 8 bases lying between them. The CDR3 spells CAWSPGQNYAEQFF. The sequenced CDR3 bases are TGTGCCTGGAGTCCGGGACAAAACTATGCT.

In its sample, this clone is medium-sized. Genes and germline come from the mouse. The CDR3 end lies 4 residues beyond the end of the read and is filled in from the germline J gene. V usage is TRBV13-1 and J usage is TRBJ2-5, with 8 bases lining up with TRBD2. The CDR3 covers 14 residues. CDR1 NSHNY and CDR2 SYGAGN come from the germline V gene. The CDR3: CASREGGREDTQYF. The covered CDR3 bases are TGTGCCAGCAGAGAGGGGGGGCGCGAAGAC.